A single T cell receptor (beta chain) is shown here with its context. This clone was seen a single time. Its antigen remains undetermined. No clone much larger than this one lies a single base away; base qualities are absent. The sample belongs to a study of blood T cell repertoires in COVID-19 (dated by TCRdb to the early 2020s). About the full investigation: Collaborator samples came from the United States, Italy and Spain and covered acute and convalescent phases of COVID-19. The repertoires were made available in a free public database intended to serve as a resource for research on the immune response to SARS-CoV-2. Where HLA class I and class II types were available, the types were taken from metadata supplied by the sample provider, not from assay-based typing. The prospective study material was composed of cDNA or gDNA derived from T cells, B-cell-depleted T cells, or PBMCs. Samples were obtained from the ongoing ImmuneRACE study (first 160 participants) and from over 1,000 subjects provided by 6 global collaborators. The dataset comprised deeply sampled blood TCRbeta repertoires from subjects exposed to, actively infected with, or recovered from COVID-19. The sample metadata nearly always contained a de-identified subject ID, COVID-19 status, age in years and sex.

Counted from cysteine to phenylalanine, this CDR3 has 11 amino acids. Only CDR3 DNA remains: 33 bases, in frame from the first base. Trimming removed 5 bases from V and 7 bases from J, leaving 8 bases between the germline ends. Sequences DFQATT (CDR1) and SNEGSKA (CDR2) are obtained from the germline V gene (reference sequence). The immunoSEQ Assay, a bias-controlled multiplex PCR, was used to amplify TCRbeta CDR3 regions from genomic DNA. Under the source paper's analysis protocol: Nucleated cell counts per sample were estimated from amplification of reference gene primers within the assay. To quantify the absolute abundance of each unique TCRbeta CDR3 rearrangement, sequence reads were collapsed and filtered. For each sample, productive Simpson clonality was calculated by taking the square root of Simpson's diversity index across productive rearrangements. The clones in this table, taken by TCRdb from immuneACCESS, are in-frame only. Not every clone is retained; where verified, under half of the shortfall comes from an unresolved V gene, and the cause of the rest is unknown. That table is the source of V, J and clone size, and D and trimming were worked out from the DNA. A total of some 100,000 clones appear in this sample, 88% of them only once. Jointly, the top ten make up roughly 8.1% of the sample.

Collaborating institutions collected whole blood in K2EDTA tubes following their own protocols. For TCRbeta analysis, collaborators shipped samples as frozen whole blood, isolated PBMCs, or DNA extracted from either of those sample types. On the study overall, not on this receptor specifically: Clinical and demographic metadata were provided uncurated, with the amount varying by source and participant.

The chain was built from TRBV20-1 and TRBJ1-4; TRBD1 is possibly the D segment (5 matching bases). The material sequenced was peripheral blood. The receptor comes from a woman in her 70s with acute or convalescent COVID-19. The DNA sequence reads TGCAGTGCTTCAGGGTTTGAAAAACTGTTTTTT. Its protein is CSASGFEKLFF.